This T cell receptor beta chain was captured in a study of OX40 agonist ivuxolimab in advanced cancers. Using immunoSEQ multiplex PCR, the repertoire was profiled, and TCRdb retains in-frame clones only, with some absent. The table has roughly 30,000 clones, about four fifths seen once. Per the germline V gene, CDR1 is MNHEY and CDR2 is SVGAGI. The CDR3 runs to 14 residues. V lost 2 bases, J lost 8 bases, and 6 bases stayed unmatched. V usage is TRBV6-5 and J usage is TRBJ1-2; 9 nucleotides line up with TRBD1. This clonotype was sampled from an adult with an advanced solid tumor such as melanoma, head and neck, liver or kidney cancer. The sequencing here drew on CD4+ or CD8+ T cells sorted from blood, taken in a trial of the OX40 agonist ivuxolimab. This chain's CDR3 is CASSYDGTGLGYTF. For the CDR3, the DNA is TGTGCCAGCAGTTACGACGGGACAGGGTTGGGCTACACCTTC.